A selection of T cell receptor beta chains follows, all from one sample in a study of yellow fever vaccine responses in identical twins. TCRdb re-derived calls from the RT-PCR reads in MiXCR, one entry per CDR3 protein. The data contain approximately 4,000 distinct CDR3 sequences, almost 85% of them seen just once; the ten biggest clones take up around 2.5%. The input for sequencing was T cells from blood (PBMCs), unsorted or a sorted subset (not recorded which), taken before or after yellow fever vaccination (not recorded which). The receptors stem from a woman in her late teens or twenties who received the yellow fever vaccine. CDR3s include the opening cysteine and the closing phenylalanine or tryptophan.

>TRBV11-2|20|TRBJ2-1
CASSSAGRAPPWGSYNEQFF
>TRBV3-1|14|TRBJ2-1
CASSQSASGNEQFF
>TRBV18|16|TRBJ2-7
CASSPTSGEISYEQYF
>TRBV14|16|TRBJ2-1
CASSQAPHSSYNEQFF
>TRBV20-1|14|TRBJ2-2
CSARRGMNTGELFF
>TRBV11-2|18|TRBJ2-5
CASSPMLGAPIPQETQYF
>TRBV29-1|12|TRBJ2-3
CSVDSRTDTQYF
>TRBV11-1|13|TRBJ2-4
CASSFWELDIQYF
>TRBV5-4|15|TRBJ2-1
CASSSYSGSYNEQFF
>TRBV29-1|13|TRBJ2-5
CSVAGVGSETQYF
>TRBV2|13|TRBJ2-5
CAGKQGGLETQYF
>TRBV10-3|13|TRBJ1-2
CAISDNRDYGYTF
>TRBV11-3|15|TRBJ2-2
CASITPDSGTGELFF
>TRBV11-3|12|TRBJ2-7
CASSRTVYEQYF
>TRBV29-1|14|TRBJ2-4
CSVEVRAGKNIQYF
>TRBV29-1|13|TRBJ2-3
CSVSTGSWDTQYF
>TRBV11-2|15|TRBJ2-5
CASSWGLAGQETQYF
>TRBV12-3/TRBV12-4|15|TRBJ1-5
CASSLSGKFGQPQHF
>TRBV7-9|16|TRBJ2-5
CASSIRDPEGLETQYF
>TRBV5-1|14|TRBJ2-5
CASKRTVFQETQYF
>TRBV7-3|19|TRBJ2-1
CASSLKGGRGFVSYNEQFF
>TRBV10-1|15|TRBJ1-4
CASRDQGPRGEKLFF
>TRBV2|13|TRBJ2-2
CASSESRAGELFF
>TRBV29-1|14|TRBJ2-2
CSVTPSENTGELFF
>TRBV12-3/TRBV12-4|14|TRBJ2-7
CASSLGQGRVEQYF
>TRBV4-3|15|TRBJ2-7
CASSQVLANSYEQYF
>TRBV7-3|12|TRBJ2-4
CASMTPSGIQYF
>TRBV7-8|14|TRBJ1-2
CASSLRKGTDGYTF
>TRBV15|13|TRBJ1-1
CATSRIMNTEAFF
>TRBV2|15|TRBJ2-1
CASSDQGPSYNEQFF
>TRBV11-2|13|TRBJ2-7
CASSLGLPYEQYF
>TRBV2|12|TRBJ2-7
CASFGGRYEQYF
>TRBV11-1|14|TRBJ1-5
CASTPGGSNQPQHF
>TRBV10-1|15|TRBJ1-5
CASSGETGLDQPQHF
>TRBV29-1|17|TRBJ2-1
CSVLGLAGVTTYNEQFF
>TRBV29-1|13|TRBJ1-2
CSVDRQGDYGYTF
>TRBV27|15|TRBJ1-4
CASSFGQGIGEKLFF
>TRBV7-9|14|TRBJ2-1
CASSLRGQVYEQFF
>TRBV11-3|13|TRBJ2-7
CASSLAISYEQYF
>TRBV2|13|TRBJ2-7
CASSEPYTYEQYF
>TRBV29-1|13|TRBJ2-5
CSVDGQTQETQYF
>TRBV16|16|TRBJ2-7
CASSQLDSQGGYEQYF
>TRBV2|10|TRBJ2-1
CASSENEQFF
>TRBV20-1|13|TRBJ2-7
CSAPPGGLYEQYF
>TRBV11-3|16|TRBJ2-3
CASSLGYRVPTDTQYF
>TRBV20-1|12|TRBJ1-5
CSARDSNQPQHF
>TRBV5-6|12|TRBJ2-7
CASSRTGNEQYF
>TRBV11-3|15|TRBJ1-5
CASSLVQGLNQPQHF
>TRBV12-3/TRBV12-4|15|TRBJ2-5
CASSLSEGVQETQYF
>TRBV2|12|TRBJ1-4
CASSETNEKLFF
>TRBV11-2|12|TRBJ1-5
CASSSGDQPQHF
>TRBV6-2/TRBV6-3|13|TRBJ2-7
CASSLHPANEQYF
>TRBV7-9|13|TRBJ2-7
CASSPTGGMEQYF
>TRBV18|13|TRBJ2-7
CASSPPSDYEQYF
>TRBV15|15|TRBJ2-7
CATSRVGTGSYEQYF
>TRBV4-1|14|TRBJ2-3
CASSQDGTQDTQYF
>TRBV29-1|13|TRBJ2-3
CSVGGGSTDTQYF
>TRBV13|14|TRBJ2-5
CASRVGSLQETQYF
>TRBV2|15|TRBJ2-7
CASKVAGGPTYEQYF